The rows below give T cell receptor beta chains drawn from one sample of a study of cytomegalovirus exposure and HLA in healthy donors. The table came from immunoSEQ multiplex PCR; TCRdb's copy has only in-frame clones and leaves some out. In the table there are around 100,000 clones, roughly four fifths of which are singletons. The sample taken for sequencing was PBMCs. These receptor sequences come from a woman aged 18-35 years in good health and CMV-seropositive. The CDR3 runs from the conserved cysteine through the conserved F or W. The D gene is left open where the match is weak. A row's size may be missing; if present it is once, few, many or a size class.

v_gene	d_gene	abundance	j_gene	CDR3aa	CDR3nt
TRBV10-2	-	-	TRBJ1-2	CASSVRGRNYGYTF	TGCGCCAGCAGTGTGCGGGGCCGGAACTATGGCTACACCTTC
TRBV7-9	TRBD2	-	TRBJ2-3	CAGTSGTDTQYF	TGTGCCGGTACTAGCGGCACAGATACGCAGTATTTT
TRBV30	TRBD2	-	TRBJ2-7	CAWAAGGPFEQYF	TGTGCCTGGGCTGCGGGAGGGCCCTTCGAGCAGTACTTC
TRBV7-8	TRBD1	-	TRBJ1-2	CASRDTTGVNGYTF	TGTGCCAGCAGAGACACGACAGGGGTGAATGGCTACACCTTC
TRBV29-1	TRBD1	-	TRBJ2-3	CSGFTGGTDTQYF	TGCAGCGGGTTCACAGGGGGCACAGATACGCAGTATTTT
TRBV6-5	-	few	TRBJ1-5	CASRSTGISNQPQHF	TGTGCCAGCAGATCCACAGGGATTAGCAATCAGCCCCAGCATTTT
TRBV7-2	TRBD1	-	TRBJ2-7	CASSEYLGQGWAREQYF	TGTGCCAGCAGCGAGTACTTGGGACAGGGGTGGGCGAGAGAGCAGTACTTC
TRBV28	-	-	TRBJ2-7	CASSLRTYEQYF	TGTGCCAGCAGCCTGCGCACCTACGAGCAGTACTTC
TRBV7-8	TRBD1	-	TRBJ1-5	CASSSDRGRKPQHF	TGTGCCAGCAGCTCAGACAGGGGAAGGAAGCCCCAGCATTTT
TRBV10-3	TRBD1	-	TRBJ1-5	CAISEGQGAPPQHF	TGTGCCATCAGTGAGGGACAGGGGGCTCCGCCCCAGCATTTT
TRBV5-3	-	-	TRBJ2-7	CARSFDQGPSSYEQYF	TGTGCCAGAAGCTTCGACCAGGGGCCCAGCTCCTACGAGCAGTACTTC
TRBV5-1	TRBD2	-	TRBJ2-5	CASSLNRGGETQYF	TGCGCCAGCAGCTTGAATCGCGGGGGTGAGACCCAGTACTTC
TRBV29-1	-	-	TRBJ2-2	CSVEWRSGELFF	TGCAGCGTTGAATGGCGGTCCGGGGAGCTGTTTTTT
TRBV28	-	-	TRBJ2-7	CASHGGVGGYEQYF	TGTGCCAGCCACGGGGGAGTGGGGGGCTACGAGCAGTACTTC
TRBV4-1	TRBD1	-	TRBJ2-7	CASSQGQGVTYEQYF	TGCGCCAGCAGCCAAGGACAGGGGGTAACCTACGAGCAGTACTTC
TRBV5-1	-	-	TRBJ2-1	CASSLGAISSYNEQFF	TGCGCCAGCAGCTTGGGGGCGATAAGCTCCTACAATGAGCAGTTCTTC
TRBV13	TRBD2	-	TRBJ2-1	CASSLLAGGYNEQFF	TGTGCCAGCAGCCTACTAGCGGGGGGATACAATGAGCAGTTCTTC
TRBV7-9	-	-	TRBJ1-6	CASSLLDRSYSPLHF	TGTGCCAGCAGCTTATTAGACAGGTCCTACTCACCCCTCCACTTT
TRBV6-5	-	-	TRBJ1-2	CASSYRGATNYGYTF	TGTGCCAGCAGTTACCGGGGTGCCACTAACTATGGCTACACCTTC
TRBV19	-	-	TRBJ2-1	CASSFYEQFF	TGTGCCAGTAGTTTCTATGAGCAGTTCTTC
TRBV18	-	-	TRBJ1-2	CASSPSGGYGYTF	TGTGCCAGCTCACCGAGTGGAGGTTATGGCTACACCTTC
TRBV6-5	-	few	TRBJ1-1	CACGGVVNTEAFF	TGTGCCTGCGGGGGCGTCGTGAACACTGAAGCTTTCTTT
TRBV10-3	TRBD2	-	TRBJ2-1	CAIKRGQGDNEQFF	TGTGCCATCAAGCGGGGGCAGGGAGACAATGAGCAGTTCTTC